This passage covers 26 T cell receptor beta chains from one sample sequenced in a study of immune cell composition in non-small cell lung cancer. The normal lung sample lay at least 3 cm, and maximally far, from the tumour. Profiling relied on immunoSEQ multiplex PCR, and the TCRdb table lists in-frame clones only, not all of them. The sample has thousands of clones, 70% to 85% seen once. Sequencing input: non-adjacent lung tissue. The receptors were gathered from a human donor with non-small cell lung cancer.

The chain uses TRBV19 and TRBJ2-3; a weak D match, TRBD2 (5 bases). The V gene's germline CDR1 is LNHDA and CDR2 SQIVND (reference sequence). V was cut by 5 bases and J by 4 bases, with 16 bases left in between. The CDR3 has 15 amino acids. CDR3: CASSPIGVLSDTQYF. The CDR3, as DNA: TGTGCCAGTAGTCCCATCGGGGTTTTATCAGATACGCAGTATTTT.

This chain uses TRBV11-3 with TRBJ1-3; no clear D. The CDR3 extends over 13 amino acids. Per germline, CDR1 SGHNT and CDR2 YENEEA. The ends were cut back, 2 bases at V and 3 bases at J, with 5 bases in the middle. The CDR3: CASSLRGGNTIYF. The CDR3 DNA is TGTGCCAGCAGCTTACGGGGTGGAAACACCATATATTTT.

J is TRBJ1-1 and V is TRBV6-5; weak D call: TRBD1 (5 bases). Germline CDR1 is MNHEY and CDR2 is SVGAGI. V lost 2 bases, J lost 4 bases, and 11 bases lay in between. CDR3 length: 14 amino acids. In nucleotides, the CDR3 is TGTGCCAGCAGTTACAGGGGTCGAAGCACTGAAGCTTTCTTT. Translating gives CASSYRGRSTEAFF.

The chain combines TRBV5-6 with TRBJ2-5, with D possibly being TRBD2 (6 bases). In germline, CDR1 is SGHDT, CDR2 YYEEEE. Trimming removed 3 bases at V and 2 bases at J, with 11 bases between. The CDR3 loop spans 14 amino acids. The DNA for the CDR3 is TGTGCCAGCAGCTCGGGACTTCTACAAGAGACCCAGTACTTC. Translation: CASSSGLLQETQYF.

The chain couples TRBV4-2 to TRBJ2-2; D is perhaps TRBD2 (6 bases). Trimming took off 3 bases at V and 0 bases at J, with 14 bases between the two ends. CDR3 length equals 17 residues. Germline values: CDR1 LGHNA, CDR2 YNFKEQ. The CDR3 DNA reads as TGTGCCAGCAGCCAGGCAAGAGGGACTTCGAACACCGGGGAGCTGTTTTTT. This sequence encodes CASSQARGTSNTGELFF.

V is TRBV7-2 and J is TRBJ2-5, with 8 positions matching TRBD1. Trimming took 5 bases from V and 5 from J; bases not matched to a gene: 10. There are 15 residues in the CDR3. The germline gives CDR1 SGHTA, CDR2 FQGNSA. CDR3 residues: CASSRWQGAWETQYF. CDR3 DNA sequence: TGTGCCAGCAGCCGATGGCAGGGGGCCTGGGAGACCCAGTACTTC.

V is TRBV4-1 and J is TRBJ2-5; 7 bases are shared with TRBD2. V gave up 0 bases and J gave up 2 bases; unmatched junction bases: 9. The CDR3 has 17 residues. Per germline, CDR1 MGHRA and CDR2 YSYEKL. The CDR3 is CASSQDLQTGGQETQYF. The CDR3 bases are TGCGCCAGCAGCCAAGATCTACAGACGGGGGGTCAAGAGACCCAGTACTTC.

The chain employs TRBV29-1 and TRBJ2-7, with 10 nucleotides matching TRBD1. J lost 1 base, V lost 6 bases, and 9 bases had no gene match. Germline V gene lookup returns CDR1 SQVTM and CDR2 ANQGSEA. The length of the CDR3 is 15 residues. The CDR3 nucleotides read TGCAGCGTGTTTTTACCGGGACAGGGGTCCTACGAGCAGTACTTC. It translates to CSVFLPGQGSYEQYF.

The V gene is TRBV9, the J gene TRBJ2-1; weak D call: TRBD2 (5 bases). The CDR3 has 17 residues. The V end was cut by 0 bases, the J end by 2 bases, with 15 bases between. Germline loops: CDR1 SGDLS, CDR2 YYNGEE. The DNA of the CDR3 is TGTGCCAGCAGCGTAGGTGCGGGCACCCCCACCTACAATGAGCAGTTCTTC. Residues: CASSVGAGTPTYNEQFF.

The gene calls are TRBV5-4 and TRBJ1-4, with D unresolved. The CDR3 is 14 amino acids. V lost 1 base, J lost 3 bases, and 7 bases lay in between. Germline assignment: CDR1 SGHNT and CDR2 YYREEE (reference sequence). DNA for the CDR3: TGTGCCAGCAGCTTGAGGGAGGCTAATGAAAAACTGTTTTTT. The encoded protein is CASSLREANEKLFF.

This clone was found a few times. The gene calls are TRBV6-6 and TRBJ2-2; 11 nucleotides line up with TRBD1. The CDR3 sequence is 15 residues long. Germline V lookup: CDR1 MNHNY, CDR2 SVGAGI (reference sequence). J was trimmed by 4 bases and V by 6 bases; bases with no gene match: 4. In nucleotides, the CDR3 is TGTGCCAGCAGCGGACAGGGGGCGAGCACCGGGGAGCTGTTTTTT. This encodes CASSGQGASTGELFF.

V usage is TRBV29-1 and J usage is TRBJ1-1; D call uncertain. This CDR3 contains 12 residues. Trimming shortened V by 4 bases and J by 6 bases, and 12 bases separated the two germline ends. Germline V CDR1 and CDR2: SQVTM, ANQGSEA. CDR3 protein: CSVVGLGAEAFF. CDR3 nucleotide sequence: TGCAGCGTTGTGGGCCTCGGCGCTGAAGCTTTCTTT.

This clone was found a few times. CDR3 nucleotide sequence: TGTGCCAGCAGCCGATCTCCTGGCTTCCACAATGAGCAGTTCTTC. This sequence encodes CASSRSPGFHNEQFF. The rearrangement links TRBV7-8 to TRBJ2-1; D call uncertain. Germline CDR1 reads SGHVS; CDR2 reads FQNEAQ. V was pared by 5 bases and J by 5 bases, with 16 bases between. The CDR3 spans 15 residues.

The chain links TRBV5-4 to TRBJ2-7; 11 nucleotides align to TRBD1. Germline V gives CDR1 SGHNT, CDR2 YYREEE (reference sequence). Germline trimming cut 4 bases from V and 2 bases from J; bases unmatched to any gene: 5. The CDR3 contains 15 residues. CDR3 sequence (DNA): TGTGCCAGCAGCGTAGGGACAGGGGGGCCCTACGAGCAGTACTTC. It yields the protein CASSVGTGGPYEQYF.

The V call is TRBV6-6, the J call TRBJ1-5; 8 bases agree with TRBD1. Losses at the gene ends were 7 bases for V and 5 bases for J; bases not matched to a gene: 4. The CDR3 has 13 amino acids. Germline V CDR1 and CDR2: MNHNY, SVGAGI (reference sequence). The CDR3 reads CASTDRGHQPQHF. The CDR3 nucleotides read TGTGCCAGCACCGACAGGGGCCATCAGCCCCAGCATTTT.

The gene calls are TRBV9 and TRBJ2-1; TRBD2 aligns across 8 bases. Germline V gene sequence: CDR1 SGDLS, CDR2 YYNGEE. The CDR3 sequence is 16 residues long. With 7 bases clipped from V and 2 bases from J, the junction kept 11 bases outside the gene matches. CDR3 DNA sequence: TGTGCCAGCGCTCTAGCGGGTATCAATCCCTACAATGAGCAGTTCTTC. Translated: CASALAGINPYNEQFF.

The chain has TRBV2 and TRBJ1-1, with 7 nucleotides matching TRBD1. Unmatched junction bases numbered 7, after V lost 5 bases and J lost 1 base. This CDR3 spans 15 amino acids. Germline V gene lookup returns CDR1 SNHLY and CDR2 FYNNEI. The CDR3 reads CASSPRGHTNTEAFF. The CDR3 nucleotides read TGTGCCAGCAGTCCGAGGGGGCATACGAACACTGAAGCTTTCTTT.

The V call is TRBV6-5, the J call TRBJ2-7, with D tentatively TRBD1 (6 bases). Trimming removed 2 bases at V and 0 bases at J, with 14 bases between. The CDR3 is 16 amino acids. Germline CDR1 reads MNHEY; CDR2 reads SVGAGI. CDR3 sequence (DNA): TGTGCCAGCAGTTACCATGGGCGGACAGCCTCCTACGAGCAGTACTTC. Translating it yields CASSYHGRTASYEQYF.

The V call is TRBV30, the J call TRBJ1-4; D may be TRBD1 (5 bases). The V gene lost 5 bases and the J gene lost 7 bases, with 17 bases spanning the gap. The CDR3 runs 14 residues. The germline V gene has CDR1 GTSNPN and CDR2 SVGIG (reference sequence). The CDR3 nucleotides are TGTGCCTGGGGGGGGTCCTTCGTAAGTGAAAAACTGTTTTTT. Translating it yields CAWGGSFVSEKLFF.

The CDR3 DNA sequence: TGTGCCAGCAGCTCCCGACTAGCGGAGACCAATGAGCAGTTCTTC. This translates into CASSSRLAETNEQFF. The chain couples TRBV7-7 to TRBJ2-1, with 9 bases lining up with TRBD2. The CDR3 consists of 15 residues. Trimming cost V 4 bases and J 6 bases; bases outside gene matches: 7. Per germline, CDR1 SSHAT and CDR2 FNYEAQ (reference sequence).

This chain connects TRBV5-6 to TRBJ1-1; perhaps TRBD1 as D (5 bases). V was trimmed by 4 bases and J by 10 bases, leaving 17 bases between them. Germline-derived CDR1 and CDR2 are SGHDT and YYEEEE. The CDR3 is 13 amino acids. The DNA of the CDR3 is TGTGCCAGCAGCCGTGGACCAGGGCGCGTAGCTTTCTTT. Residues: CASSRGPGRVAFF.

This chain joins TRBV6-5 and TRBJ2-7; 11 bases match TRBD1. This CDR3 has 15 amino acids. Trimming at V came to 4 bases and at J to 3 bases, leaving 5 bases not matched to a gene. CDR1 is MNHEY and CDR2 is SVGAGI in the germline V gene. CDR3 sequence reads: CASSWGQGGNYEQYF. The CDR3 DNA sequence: TGTGCCAGCAGTTGGGGACAGGGGGGGAACTACGAGCAGTACTTC.

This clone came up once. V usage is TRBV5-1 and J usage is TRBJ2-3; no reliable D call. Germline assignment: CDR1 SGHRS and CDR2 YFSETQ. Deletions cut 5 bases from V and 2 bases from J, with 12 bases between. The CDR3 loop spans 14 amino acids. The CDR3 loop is CASRGRSSTDTQYF. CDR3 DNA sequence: TGCGCCAGCAGGGGCAGGTCCTCCACAGATACGCAGTATTTT.

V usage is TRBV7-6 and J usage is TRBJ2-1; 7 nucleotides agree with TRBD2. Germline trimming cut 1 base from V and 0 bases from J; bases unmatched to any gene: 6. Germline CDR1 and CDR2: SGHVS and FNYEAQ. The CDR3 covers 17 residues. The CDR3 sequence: CASSLGVSGFSYNEQFF. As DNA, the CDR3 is TGTGCCAGCAGCTTAGGAGTTAGCGGGTTCTCCTACAATGAGCAGTTCTTC.

In DNA, the CDR3 is TGTGCCAGCAGTTACTCTGCAGGGATGAGGACCTACGAGCAGTACTTC. The encoded protein is CASSYSAGMRTYEQYF. V gene TRBV6-5 combines with J gene TRBJ2-7; D might be TRBD1 (5 bases). With 0 bases removed from V and 2 bases from J, the gap between germline ends came to 14 bases. CDR3 length equals 16 residues. CDR1 and CDR2 from the germline V gene are MNHEY and SVGAGI.

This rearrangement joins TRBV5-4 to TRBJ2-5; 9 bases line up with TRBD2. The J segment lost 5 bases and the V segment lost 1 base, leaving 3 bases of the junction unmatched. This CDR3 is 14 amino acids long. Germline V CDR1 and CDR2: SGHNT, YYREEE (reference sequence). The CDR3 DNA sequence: TGTGCCAGCAGCTTGTGGGCGGGAGGGGAGACCCAGTACTTC. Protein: CASSLWAGGETQYF.